Shown below are 14 T cell receptor beta chains from a single sample sequenced in a study of OX40 agonist ivuxolimab in advanced cancers. Here immunoSEQ multiplex PCR was the method, and the copy in TCRdb shows in-frame clones only, minus some. The sample includes 24,000 or so clones, about nine tenths of them seen just once. This sample comprised CD4+ or CD8+ T cells sorted from blood, obtained in a trial of the OX40 agonist ivuxolimab. These receptors were obtained from an adult with an advanced solid tumor such as melanoma, head and neck, liver or kidney cancer.

The chain combines TRBV9 with TRBJ2-7, with 10 bases fitting TRBD1. Germline V gene lookup returns CDR1 SGDLS and CDR2 YYNGEE. The junction had 5 bases not matched to a gene; V was cut back by 3 bases and J by 2 bases. The CDR3 spans 15 residues. The CDR3 sequence: CASSAGTGATYEQYF. CDR3 DNA: TGTGCCAGCAGCGCTGGGACAGGGGCAACCTACGAGCAGTACTTC.

V usage is TRBV28 and J usage is TRBJ1-6, with 9 bases identical to TRBD1. The CDR3 consists of 16 residues. With 4 bases clipped from V and 4 bases from J, the junction kept 5 bases outside the gene matches. Germline CDR1 is MDHEN and CDR2 is SYDVKM. The CDR3 reads CASSSSQGAYNSPLHF. In nucleotides, the CDR3 is TGTGCCAGCAGTTCCTCACAGGGGGCTTATAATTCACCCCTCCACTTT. The variable domain in full, with the rest retrieved from reference TRBV28 and TRBJ1-6, is DVKVTQSSRYLVKRTGEKVFLECVQDMDHENMFWYRQDPGLGLRLIYFSYDVKMKEKGDIPEGYSVSREKKERFSLILESASTNQTSMYLCASSSSQGAYNSPLHFGNGTRLTVT.

The chain couples TRBV19 to TRBJ1-1; 7 bases agree with TRBD1. The germline V gene encodes CDR1 LNHDA and CDR2 SQIVND (reference sequence). Germline trimming cut 6 bases from V and 1 base from J; bases unmatched to any gene: 5. The CDR3 runs 14 residues. The CDR3 DNA reads TGTGCCAGTAGGACAGGGATGGAGAACACTGAAGCTTTCTTT. Its protein is CASRTGMENTEAFF. Filled out from reference TRBV19 and TRBJ1-1, the complete variable domain reads DGGITQSPKYLFRKEGQNVTLSCEQNLNHDAMYWYRQDPGQGLRLIYYSQIVNDFQKGDIAEGYSVSREKKESFPLTVTSAQKNPTAFYLCASRTGMENTEAFFGQGTRLTVV.

This rearrangement joins TRBV9 to TRBJ2-1; 8 positions agree with TRBD2. This CDR3 spans 14 amino acids. The V gene's germline CDR1 is SGDLS and CDR2 YYNGEE. The junction had 3 bases not matched to a gene; V was cut back by 1 base and J by 6 bases. This CDR3 is CASSVSGGPNEQFF. In DNA form, the CDR3 reads TGTGCCAGCAGCGTAAGCGGGGGCCCCAATGAGCAGTTCTTC. The whole variable domain, filled in from reference TRBV9 and TRBJ2-1, reads DSGVTQTPKHLITATGQRVTLRCSPRSGDLSVYWYQQSLDQGLQFLIQYYNGEERAKGNILERFSAQQFPDLHSELNLSSLELGDSALYFCASSVSGGPNEQFFGPGTRLTVL.

The chain recombines TRBV19 with TRBJ1-5; D might be TRBD1 (6 bases). V lost 4 bases and J lost 0, with 10 bases in between. CDR1 is LNHDA and CDR2 is SQIVND in the germline V gene (reference sequence). The CDR3 runs to 15 residues. The CDR3 DNA is TGTGCCAGTAGTAGGACAGACCATAGCAATCAGCCCCAGCATTTT. This sequence encodes CASSRTDHSNQPQHF.

V usage is TRBV30 and J usage is TRBJ2-5, with TRBD2 as a possible D gene (5 bases). The end of the DNA fits TRBJ2-7 better, so the J call may be wrong. The V gene's germline CDR1 is GTSNPN and CDR2 SVGIG (reference sequence). This CDR3 has 12 residues. CDR3 loop: CAWSGAGYEQYF. DNA of the CDR3: TGTGCCTGGAGTGGCGCGGGTTACGAGCAGTACTTC.

The gene calls are TRBV5-8 and TRBJ2-5; D unresolved. Deletions cut 1 base from V and 5 bases from J, with 6 bases between. The germline V gene encodes CDR1 SGHTS and CDR2 YDEGEE. CDR3 length: 12 amino acids. The CDR3 protein is CASSLLGETQYF. The CDR3 nucleotides are TGTGCCAGCAGCTTGCTGGGCGAGACCCAGTACTTC.

CDR3 loop: CASSPRRAGLNQPQHF. The CDR3 DNA sequence: TGTGCCAGCAGCCCACGGAGGGCAGGGTTAAATCAGCCCCAGCATTTT. This chain joins TRBV7-2 and TRBJ1-5, with D tentatively TRBD1 (5 bases). The germline gives CDR1 SGHTA, CDR2 FQGNSA. The CDR3 is made up of 16 amino acids. V lost 5 bases and J 4 bases, leaving 18 bases between the germline ends.

This chain joins TRBV7-2 and TRBJ2-5; 7 bases map to TRBD2. Unmatched junction bases numbered 6, after V lost 1 base and J lost 1 base. Germline V gene sequence: CDR1 SGHTA, CDR2 FQGNSA. CDR3 length equals 16 residues. As DNA, the CDR3 is TGTGCCAGCAGCTTAGGTCCGCGGGGGATCCAAGAGACCCAGTACTTC. Protein sequence: CASSLGPRGIQETQYF.

The CDR3 region has the DNA TGTGCCTGGAGTGGCTGGGACAGGGAGCGCGGGGCCAACGTCCTGACTTTC. Residues: CAWSGWDRERGANVLTF. The chain is built from TRBV30 and TRBJ2-6; 9 bases fit TRBD1. Germline CDR1 and CDR2: GTSNPN and SVGIG (reference sequence). The V gene end was trimmed by 1 base and the J gene end by 4 bases; junction bases not matched to a gene: 8. The CDR3 spans 17 residues.

The V and J genes are TRBV27 and TRBJ2-3; TRBD1 matches at 9 bases. V lost 5 bases and J lost 4; bases outside the gene matches: 13. The germline CDR1 and CDR2 sequences are MNHEY and SMNVEV (reference sequence). The CDR3 runs 17 residues. CDR3 nucleotides: TGTGCCAGCAGTCACCTACCACAGGGGGCTTGGGCAGATACGCAGTATTTT. It specifies CASSHLPQGAWADTQYF.

V usage is TRBV5-1 and J usage is TRBJ2-7, with D possibly being TRBD2 (5 bases). Germline CDR1 and CDR2: SGHRS and YFSETQ. V lost 0 bases and J 5 bases, leaving 6 bases between the germline ends. The CDR3 runs 12 residues. CDR3 in DNA: TGCGCCAGCAGCTTGGGAGGGCACGAGCAGTACTTC. Its translation: CASSLGGHEQYF.

The rearrangement uses TRBV6-1 and TRBJ2-5; D is perhaps TRBD1 (5 bases). The end of the DNA aligns better with TRBJ2-7, so the J call may be wrong. CDR3 length: 13 residues. Germline CDR1 is MNHNS and CDR2 is SASEGT. In DNA form, the CDR3 reads TGTGCCAGCAGTGACTCAGGGCCCTACGAGCAGTACTTC. This encodes CASSDSGPYEQYF.

The V and J genes are TRBV7-2 and TRBJ2-7; 7 positions match TRBD2. This CDR3 has 13 residues. Per the germline V gene, CDR1 is SGHTA and CDR2 is FQGNSA. With 5 bases clipped from V and 3 bases from J, the junction kept 4 bases outside the gene matches. The CDR3 bases are TGTGCCAGCAGCCCCACGGGGGGCTACGAGCAGTACTTC. This gives the protein CASSPTGGYEQYF.